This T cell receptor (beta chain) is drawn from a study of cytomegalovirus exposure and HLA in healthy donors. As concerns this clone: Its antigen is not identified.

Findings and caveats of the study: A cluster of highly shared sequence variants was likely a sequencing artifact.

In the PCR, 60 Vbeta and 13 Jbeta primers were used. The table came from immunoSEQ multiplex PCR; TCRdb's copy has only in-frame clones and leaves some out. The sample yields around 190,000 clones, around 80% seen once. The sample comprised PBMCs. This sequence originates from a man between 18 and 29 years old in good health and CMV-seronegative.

The CDR3 bases are TGTGCCAGCAGCTCATACCCGACAGAGGCCACAGATACGCAGTATTTT. Translating it yields CASSSYPTEATDTQYF. The rearrangement uses TRBV11-2 and TRBJ2-3; tentative D call: TRBD1 (5 bases). V was clipped by 4 bases and J by 2 bases, with 16 bases between them. Germline values: CDR1 SGHAT, CDR2 FQNNGV. The CDR3 consists of 16 residues.